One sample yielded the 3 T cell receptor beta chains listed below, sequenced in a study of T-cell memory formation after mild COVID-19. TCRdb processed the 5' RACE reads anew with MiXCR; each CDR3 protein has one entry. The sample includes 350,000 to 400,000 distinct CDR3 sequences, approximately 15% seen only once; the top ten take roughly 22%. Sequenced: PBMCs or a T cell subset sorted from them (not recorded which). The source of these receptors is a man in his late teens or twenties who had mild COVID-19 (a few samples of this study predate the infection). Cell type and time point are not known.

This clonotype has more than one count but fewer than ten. CDR3 nucleotide sequence: TGTGCCAGCAGCTTCACCTCCGGGGTCGCCGGGGAGCTGTTTTTT. Amino acids: CASSFTSGVAGELFF. The V call is TRBV27, the J call TRBJ2-2, with D possibly being TRBD2 (5 bases). The germline CDR1 and CDR2 sequences are MNHEY and SMNVEV (reference sequence). V was clipped by 6 bases and J by 6 bases, with 17 bases between them. The CDR3 is 15 amino acids.

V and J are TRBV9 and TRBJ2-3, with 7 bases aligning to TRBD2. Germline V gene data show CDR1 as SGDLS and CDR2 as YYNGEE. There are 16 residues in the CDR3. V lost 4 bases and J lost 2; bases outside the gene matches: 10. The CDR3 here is CASSPRGLAATDTQYF. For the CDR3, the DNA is TGTGCCAGCAGCCCCCGGGGCCTAGCGGCCACAGATACGCAGTATTTT.

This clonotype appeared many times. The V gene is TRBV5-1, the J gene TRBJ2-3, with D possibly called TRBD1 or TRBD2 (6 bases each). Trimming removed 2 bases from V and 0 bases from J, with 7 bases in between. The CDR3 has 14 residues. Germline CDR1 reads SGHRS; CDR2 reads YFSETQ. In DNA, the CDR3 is TGCGCCAGCAGCTTCGGGGGCAGCACAGATACGCAGTATTTT. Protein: CASSFGGSTDTQYF.